This T cell receptor beta chain stems from a study of early T cells in non-severe SARS-CoV-2 infection. Study overall: RNA in bulk from unsorted whole blood was sequenced, and chains were unpaired.

Germline V gene data show CDR1 as SEHNR and CDR2 as FQNEAQ (reference sequence). V was trimmed by 3 bases and J by 4 bases, leaving 10 bases between them. The CDR3 runs 13 residues. In TCRdb, the 5' RACE reads were re-called with MiXCR into one record per CDR3 protein. The sample gives 64,000 or so distinct CDR3 sequences, around 14% of which show up once; about 4.2% is in the top ten. This clonotype was counted many times. Antigen specificity is unknown. Study results and limitations: Lookups in VDJdb leaned toward anti-spike CD8 responses and missed private and CD4 specificities.

Sequencing was carried out using whole blood. The receptor comes from an adult who was a healthcare worker with PCR-confirmed SARS-CoV-2 infection or an uninfected control (not recorded which). J is TRBJ2-7 and V is TRBV7-9; D is undetermined. As DNA, the CDR3 is TGTGCCAGCAGCTTTGCGGCACTTTACGAGCAGTACTTC. Translation: CASSFAALYEQYF.